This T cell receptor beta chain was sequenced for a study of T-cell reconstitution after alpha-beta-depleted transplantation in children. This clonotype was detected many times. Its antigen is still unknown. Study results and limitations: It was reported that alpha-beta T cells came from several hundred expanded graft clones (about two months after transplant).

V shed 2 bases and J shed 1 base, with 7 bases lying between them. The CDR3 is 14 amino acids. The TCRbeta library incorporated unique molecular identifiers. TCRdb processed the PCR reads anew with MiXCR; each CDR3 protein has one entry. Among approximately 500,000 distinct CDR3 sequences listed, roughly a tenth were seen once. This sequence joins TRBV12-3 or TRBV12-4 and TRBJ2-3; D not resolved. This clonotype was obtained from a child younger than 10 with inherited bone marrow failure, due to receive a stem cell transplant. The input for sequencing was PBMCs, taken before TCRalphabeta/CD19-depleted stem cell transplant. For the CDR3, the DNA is TGTGCCAGCAGTTTATTCGGCGGCACAGATACGCAGTATTTT. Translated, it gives CASSLFGGTDTQYF.